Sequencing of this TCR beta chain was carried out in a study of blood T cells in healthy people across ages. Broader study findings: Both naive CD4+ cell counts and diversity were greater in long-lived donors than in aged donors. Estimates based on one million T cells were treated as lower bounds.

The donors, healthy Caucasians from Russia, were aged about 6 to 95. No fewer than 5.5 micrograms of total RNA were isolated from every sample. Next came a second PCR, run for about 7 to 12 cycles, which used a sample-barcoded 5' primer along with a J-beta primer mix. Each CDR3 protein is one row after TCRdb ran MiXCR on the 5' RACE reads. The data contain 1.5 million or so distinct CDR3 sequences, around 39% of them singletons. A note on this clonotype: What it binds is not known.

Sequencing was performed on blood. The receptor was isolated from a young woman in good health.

For the CDR3, the DNA is TGCGCCAGCAGCTTGGTCTCGGCTAGCGGGAGGAACGAGCAGTACTTC. The encoded protein is CASSLVSASGRNEQYF. This chain links TRBV5-1 with TRBJ2-7, with 11 positions matching TRBD2. CDR3 length equals 16 residues. Per germline, CDR1 SGHRS and CDR2 YFSETQ. The J segment lost 5 bases and the V segment lost 0 bases, leaving 7 bases of the junction unmatched.